This T cell receptor (beta chain) was identified in a study of blood T cells in healthy people across ages (dated by TCRdb to the mid-2010s). With regard to the full study: In model experiments, template switching captured about one uniquely barcoded TCR beta cDNA molecule for every two T cells. Age-related changes in TCR beta repertoire diversity were measured in the study by deep sequencing normalized with unique cDNA molecular identifiers. The donors were split into four age groups: young (average about 15 years), middle-aged (more than 35), aged (about 62) and long-lived (82). To avoid experimental bias, donors of different ages were randomly spread across the sequencing lanes. Two additional independent replicas of 1 million unique cDNA reads from the same blood draw were analyzed for two donors (one aged 18 to 29 and one aged 80 or older).

With regard to this clonotype: Its antigen target is currently unknown. Per-nucleotide qualities are absent, and no much larger clonotype sits a single base away.

To prepare the library, 5' RACE was applied. TCRdb names Illumina HiSeq 2500 as the instrument used. The second PCR ran for about 7 to 11 cycles and used a J-beta primer mix along with a sample-barcoded 5' primer. A template-switch 5' adaptor carrying 12 random nucleotides introduced a unique molecular identifier onto each TCR beta cDNA molecule. Each sample yielded at least 2.5 million CDR3-containing paired-end reads. All of the RNA was converted into first-strand cDNA using the Mint cDNA synthesis kit, with a TRBC-specific oligonucleotide serving as the primer. After uracil-DNA glycosylase treatment, a first 18-cycle PCR used universal primers M1SS and BC2_uni_R on all cDNA. The paper's data handling went like this. Normalization of each sample was performed by random selection of 1 million high-quality reads, each carrying a distinct molecular identifier. Reads sharing molecular identifiers were discarded rather than binned into consensus sequences. MiTCR, with a Q25 quality threshold and the strictest error-elimination algorithm, was used for CDR3 identification, clonotype clustering and error correction. A nonparametric unseen species model with Euler transformation was used to estimate a lower bound on total TCR beta diversity. TCRdb reanalyzed the raw reads on its own, using fastp at Q25 for trimming and MiXCR for clone calling, and kept in-frame beta chains. Rows matching on CDR3 protein sequence are summarized as one entry with the most common DNA and genes. The V and J calls and clone size are TCRdb's, not the authors'. A total of 850,000 to 1,100,000 distinct CDR3 sequences appear in this sample, approximately 38% of them only once. The biggest ten clones account for around 14% of the sample.

Results the study describes overall, beyond this receptor: Estimates of total diversity based on one million sequenced T cells were regarded as lower bounds and as underestimates. Compared with the aged group, more naive CD4+ T cells, fewer expanded clones and increased TCR diversity were shown by the long-lived group, suggesting age selection. As age increased, observed TCR beta diversity per million T cells dropped in a roughly linear way, and a significant reduction was already evident by age 40. Because the CMV infection status of the donors was unknown, age-related changes in expanded clonotypes may potentially have been confounded. Observed TCR beta diversity correlated strongly with the percentage of naive T cells measured by flow cytometry. Bulk unsorted PBMC profiling prevented conclusive comparison of naive and antigen-experienced compartments.

The 39 donors, aged about 6 to 95 years, were systemically healthy Caucasian individuals from Russia. Approximately 9 milliliters of peripheral blood were collected from each donor into EDTA-treated Vacutainer tubes. Ficoll-Paque density-gradient centrifugation was used to isolate PBMCs, with at least 7 million per sample. Trizol reagent was used to extract total RNA from PBMCs, with at least 5.5 micrograms per sample. Naive CD45RAhigh/CD27high T cell percentages were measured by flow cytometry on a PBMC aliquot from every donor. Sample: blood. The receptor was derived from a man aged 18 to 30 in good health.

The DNA sequence is as follows: TGTGCCACCTACGACCGGACTAGCGGCTCTTCAGGGGAGGCGCAGTATTTT. This yields the protein CATYDRTSGSSGEAQYF. The chain links TRBV7-9 with TRBJ2-3, with 10 bases matching TRBD2. CDR1 SEHNR and CDR2 FQNEAQ are derived from the germline V gene (reference sequence). The CDR3 holds 17 amino acids from the cysteine to the phenylalanine. Only CDR3 DNA remains: 51 bases, in frame from the first base. Trimming leaves V shorter by 10 bases and J shorter by 10 bases, with the junction holding 23 bases beyond the gene matches.